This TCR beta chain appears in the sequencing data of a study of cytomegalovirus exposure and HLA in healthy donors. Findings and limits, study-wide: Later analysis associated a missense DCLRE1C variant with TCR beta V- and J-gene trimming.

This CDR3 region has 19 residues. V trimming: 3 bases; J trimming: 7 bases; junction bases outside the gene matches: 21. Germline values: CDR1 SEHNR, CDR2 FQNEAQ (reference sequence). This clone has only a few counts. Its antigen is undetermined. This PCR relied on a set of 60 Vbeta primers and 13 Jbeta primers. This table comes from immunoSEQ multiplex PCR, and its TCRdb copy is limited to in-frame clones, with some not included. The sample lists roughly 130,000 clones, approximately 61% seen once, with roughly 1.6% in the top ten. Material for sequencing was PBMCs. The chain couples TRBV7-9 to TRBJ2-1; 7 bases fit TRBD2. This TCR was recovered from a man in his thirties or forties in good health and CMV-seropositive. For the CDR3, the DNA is TGTGCCAGCAGCTTGCGACTTTTACCGGGACTACGGCCTTCGAATGAGCAGTTCTTC. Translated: CASSLRLLPGLRPSNEQFF. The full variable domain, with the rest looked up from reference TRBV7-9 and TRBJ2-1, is DTGVSQNPRHKITKRGQNVTFRCDPISEHNRLYWYRQTLGQGPEFLTYFQNEAQLEKSRLLSDRFSAERPKGSFSTLEIQRTEQGDSAMYLCASSLRLLPGLRPSNEQFFGPGTRLTVL.